The rows below give T cell receptor beta chains drawn from one sample of a study of naive and memory T cell subsets. MiXCR, run by TCRdb on the UMI-ligation and nested PCR reads, gives a single entry per CDR3 protein. This sample has 120,000 to 150,000 distinct CDR3 sequences, with about 20% found just once. Sequencing was done on a sample of naive CD8+ T cells from blood. These receptors were obtained from a human donor in good health. The CDR3 runs from the conserved cysteine through the conserved F or W. D genes are given only for firm matches. Some rows mark clone size as missing; the rest say once, few, many or name a class of expanded clone.

TRBD2,few,TRBV5-4,TRBJ2-7,TGTGCCAGCAGCTCAGGACTAGCGGCAATATACGAGCAGTACTTC,CASSSGLAAIYEQYF
NA,NA,TRBV28,TRBJ2-7,TGTGCCAGCAGTCCCCTGGAAGGAACCTACGAGCAGTACTTC,CASSPLEGTYEQYF
NA,NA,TRBV29-1,TRBJ2-2,TGCAGCGTTGTCAACTCCGGGGAGCTGTTTTTT,CSVVNSGELFF
TRBD2,NA,TRBV3-1,TRBJ2-1,TGTGCCAGCAGCCAAGAAGAAGGGAGGGGTGAGCAGTTCTTC,CASSQEEGRGEQFF
NA,few,TRBV19,TRBJ2-4,TGTGCCAGTAGTATTGGCCTAGTCCTAGCCAAAAACATTCAGTACTTC,CASSIGLVLAKNIQYF
TRBD2,few,TRBV7-9,TRBJ2-3,TGTGCCAGCAGCTCAGCGGGAGCGTTTGGAGATACGCAGTATTTT,CASSSAGAFGDTQYF
NA,NA,TRBV7-9,TRBJ1-1,TGTGCCAGCAGAGATGGAGGGGTCACTGAAGCTTTCTTT,CASRDGGVTEAFF
NA,few,TRBV6-2/TRBV6-3,TRBJ2-7,TGTGCCAGCAGTCCCACCCTATCCTACGAGCAGTACTTC,CASSPTLSYEQYF
TRBD2,NA,TRBV24-1,TRBJ2-2,TGTGCCACCAGTGATATAGCGGGTTTCACCGGGGAGCTGTTTTTT,CATSDIAGFTGELFF
TRBD1,NA,TRBV6-5,TRBJ2-3,TGTGCCAGCAGTTACTCTAGGACAGGGGGTCCAGATACGCAGTATTTT,CASSYSRTGGPDTQYF
NA,NA,TRBV28,TRBJ2-3,TGTGCCAGCAGACACCCCGGGGCGAGCACAGATACGCAGTATTTT,CASRHPGASTDTQYF
NA,NA,TRBV27,TRBJ2-7,TGTGCCAGCAGTTTAAGGTTTGAGAATTCCTACGAGCAGTACTTC,CASSLRFENSYEQYF
NA,NA,TRBV6-1,TRBJ1-1,TGTGCCAGCAGTCTCCCGGCAGGGGTCACTGAAGCTTTCTTT,CASSLPAGVTEAFF
NA,NA,TRBV6-5,TRBJ1-5,TGTGCCAGCAGTCGGAGACAGTACAATCAGCCCCAGCATTTT,CASSRRQYNQPQHF
TRBD1,NA,TRBV28,TRBJ2-5,TGTGCCAGCACCCTAGGGGGCGAAATGTTACAAGAGACCCAGTACTTC,CASTLGGEMLQETQYF
NA,NA,TRBV19,TRBJ2-7,TGTGCCAGCCAAGTCGGGAGCGGACCCTACGAGCAGTACTTC,CASQVGSGPYEQYF
NA,NA,TRBV12-3/TRBV12-4,TRBJ2-1,TGTGCCAGCATGGTCTGGGAGAGCCCCTACAATGAGCAGTTCTTC,CASMVWESPYNEQFF
NA,NA,TRBV5-5,TRBJ2-7,TGTGCCAGCAGCAAGGGGGACTTGCTGTTCTCCTACGAGCAGTACTTC,CASSKGDLLFSYEQYF
NA,NA,TRBV5-1,TRBJ2-7,TGCGCCAGCAGCTTGAGGCAGGCCTCCTACGAGCAGTACTTC,CASSLRQASYEQYF
TRBD2,NA,TRBV27,TRBJ2-1,TGTGCCAGCAGTTCCATGCCGGGACTAGCGGGAGGTGGTAGCTCCTACAATGAGCAGTTCTTC,CASSSMPGLAGGGSSYNEQFF
NA,NA,TRBV5-1,TRBJ2-3,TGCGCCAGCAGCTTGGATGTGAGGAGGATGAAACAAACAGATACGCAGTATTTT,CASSLDVRRMKQTDTQYF
TRBD2,NA,TRBV4-3,TRBJ2-7,TGCGCCAGCAGCCAAGAAGGTCCGGGGACTAGCGGAACCTACGAGCAGTACTTC,CASSQEGPGTSGTYEQYF
NA,NA,TRBV6-5,TRBJ2-2,TGTGCCAGCAGTTACTCTGAAGGGATCGGGAACACCGGGGAGCTGTTTTTT,CASSYSEGIGNTGELFF
NA,few,TRBV6-2/TRBV6-3,TRBJ2-7,TGTGCCAGCAGGGGAGGGGGAGTTATCTCCTACGAGCAGTACTTC,CASRGGGVISYEQYF
NA,NA,TRBV20-1,TRBJ2-5,TGCAGTGCTAGGTCCCAGCCCCAAGAGACCCAGTACTTC,CSARSQPQETQYF
NA,NA,TRBV15,TRBJ2-1,TGTGCCACCAGCAGAGATGGGCCTGCCCAAGTGACGTACAATGAGCAGTTCTTC,CATSRDGPAQVTYNEQFF
NA,NA,TRBV6-5,TRBJ2-7,TGTGCCACCCATGATCCCCCCGGTTACGAGCAGTACTTC,CATHDPPGYEQYF
NA,NA,TRBV29-1,TRBJ2-7,TGCAGCGTCGAGGACGGACTGAACACCTACGAGCAGTACTTC,CSVEDGLNTYEQYF
TRBD1,NA,TRBV27,TRBJ2-5,TGTGCCAGCAGTGGGACAGGGGGCATCGAGACCCAGTACTTC,CASSGTGGIETQYF
NA,NA,TRBV28,TRBJ2-5,TGTGCCAGCAGTTTATGGGAGGACAGACAAGAGACCCAGTACTTC,CASSLWEDRQETQYF
NA,few,TRBV5-1,TRBJ1-4,TGCGCCAGCAGCTTAGACGCGTTAGGAAGTGAAAAACTGTTTTTT,CASSLDALGSEKLFF
NA,NA,TRBV9,TRBJ2-2,TGTGCCAGCGAGGCAGTAGCCGGGGAGCTGTTTTTT,CASEAVAGELFF
NA,few,TRBV28,TRBJ2-7,TGTGCCAGCAGTCCCCAAGGGATGAACCCCTGGGAGCAGTACTTC,CASSPQGMNPWEQYF
NA,few,TRBV20-1,TRBJ1-2,TGCAGTGCTCCTCCTTCCCGAGGCTACTATGGCTACACCTTC,CSAPPSRGYYGYTF
NA,few,TRBV20-1,TRBJ2-7,TGCAGTGCCTCCCCCGGCTACCAGAGCTCCTACGAGCAGTACTTC,CSASPGYQSSYEQYF
NA,NA,TRBV6-1,TRBJ2-7,TGTGCCAGCAGTCAGTTAAGCACCTACGAGCAGTACTTC,CASSQLSTYEQYF
NA,NA,TRBV29-1,TRBJ2-2,TGCAGCGTCCTATCTGACAGGGAGGCGGCCGGGGAGCTGTTTTTT,CSVLSDREAAGELFF
NA,few,TRBV4-3,TRBJ2-5,TGCGCCAGCAGCCAAGTCTGGGATACGCAAGAGACCCAGTACTTC,CASSQVWDTQETQYF
NA,few,TRBV28,TRBJ1-1,TGTGCCAGCAGTTCCCTTGTCCGGGGGGAAATGAACACTGAAGCTTTCTTT,CASSSLVRGEMNTEAFF
TRBD1,NA,TRBV2,TRBJ2-7,TGTGCCAGCAGGGGGACAGGGGGATGGGGCGAGCAGTACTTC,CASRGTGGWGEQYF
TRBD1,NA,TRBV28,TRBJ1-1,TGTGCCAGCAGTTCAGGGGCAGGGGGCTGGACTGAAGCTTTCTTT,CASSSGAGGWTEAFF
NA,NA,TRBV10-3,TRBJ2-7,TGTGCCGGGGCCCGGGGCCGGGGGGAGCAGTACTTC,CAGARGRGEQYF
NA,NA,TRBV6-2/TRBV6-3,TRBJ2-1,TGTGCCAGCAGCACACCGCTTTTCTCCTACAATGAGCAGTTCTTC,CASSTPLFSYNEQFF
NA,many,TRBV13,TRBJ2-5,TGTGCCAGCAGCTTAGCCTTCGCGGAGTGGGTGGAGACCCAGTACTTC,CASSLAFAEWVETQYF
NA,few,TRBV30,TRBJ1-4,TGTGCCTGGAGCCCACTGGCGACTAATGAAAAACTGTTTTTT,CAWSPLATNEKLFF
TRBD1,few,TRBV12-3/TRBV12-4,TRBJ2-7,TGTGCCAGCAGTGTGACTGGACAGGCTTACGAGCAGTACTTC,CASSVTGQAYEQYF
TRBD2,many,TRBV7-8,TRBJ2-5,TGTGCCAGCAGCACCCGGACTAGCGGGAGGGAGACCCAGTACTTC,CASSTRTSGRETQYF
TRBD1,once,TRBV28,TRBJ1-1,TGTGCCAGCAGTCCTCGGACAGGGATTGACACTGAAGCTTTCTTT,CASSPRTGIDTEAFF
NA,NA,TRBV3-1,TRBJ2-7,TGTGCCAGCAGCCAAGATCAGGTGGGCTCCTACGAGCAGTACTTC,CASSQDQVGSYEQYF